This T cell receptor beta chain was obtained from a study of T cell repertoires in cytomegalovirus infection. TCRdb processed the reads anew with MiXCR; each CDR3 protein has one entry. The data show around 430,000 distinct CDR3 sequences, roughly 43% seen once. There are a few counts of this clonotype. As yet, its antigen is unknown. Germline lookup yields CDR1 MNHNY and CDR2 SVGAGI (reference sequence). The V gene end was trimmed by 5 bases and the J gene end by 2 bases; junction bases not matched to a gene: 12. The CDR3 runs 17 residues. This clonotype was sampled from a human donor in good health (CMV status not recorded). Some clones in this sample may be carry-over from other donors' samples. The sample consisted of cultured PBMCs, taken from culture after CMV antigen stimulation. This chain uses TRBV6-6 with TRBJ2-5, with 9 bases matching TRBD2. The CDR3 DNA follows: TGTGCCAGCAGTCCCCACCCACTAGCGGGCAAACAAGAGACCCAGTACTTC. Protein: CASSPHPLAGKQETQYF.